These T cell receptor beta chains were read from a single sample in a study of cytotoxic CD8 clonotypes in ibrutinib-treated CLL. The data were produced by immunoSEQ multiplex PCR, yet TCRdb's version contains in-frame clones alone and is incomplete. Here the sample spans more than 200,000 clones, around 70% being singletons. Sequenced material: PBMCs, taken after 24 months of ibrutinib treatment. The receptors come from a human donor with chronic lymphocytic leukemia. The CDR3 runs from the conserved cysteine through the conserved F or W. The D gene is left open where the match is weak. Size is stated for part of the rows, as once, few or many counts, or as a class when the clone is expanded.

clone_size j_call v_call d_call cdr3_nt cdr3_aa
once TRBJ2-3 TRBV7-9 - TGTGCCAGCAGCTCAGGGCCTAGGGATACGCAGTATTTT CASSSGPRDTQYF
few TRBJ1-4 TRBV10-3 - TGTGCCATCAGTGACAGGGCGAAGGAACTGTTTTTT CAISDRAKELFF
- TRBJ2-6 TRBV2 - TGTGCCTCCCGGGCGGGGGGGGCCAACGTCCTGACTTTC CASRAGGANVLTF
few TRBJ1-5 TRBV28 - TGTGCCAGCAGTTCCCCTCCTCAGGGTGACGGCAATCAGCCCCAGCATTTT CASSSPPQGDGNQPQHF
once TRBJ2-1 TRBV11-3 - TGTGCCAGCAGCTTAGGACTAGATGTAGATTATGAGCAGTTCTTC CASSLGLDVDYEQFF
- TRBJ2-1 TRBV7-8 TRBD2 TGTGCCAGCAGCTTAGCTCGACTAGCGGGAGGGACTGAGCAGTTCTTC CASSLARLAGGTEQFF
- TRBJ2-1 TRBV10-3 TRBD1 TGTGCCTCGGACAGGGGAGAAAATGAGCAGTTCTTC CASDRGENEQFF
- TRBJ2-1 TRBV11-2 - TGTGCCAGCAGTACCAAATTCAAGCAGGGGAACAATGAGCAGTTCTTC CASSTKFKQGNNEQFF
once TRBJ2-2 TRBV5-1 - TGCGCCAGCAGCTTCACAGGGCGCGGCGGGGAGCTGTTTTTT CASSFTGRGGELFF
- TRBJ1-1 TRBV30 - TGTGCCTGGAGTGTAATGAACACTGAAGCTTTCTTT CAWSVMNTEAFF
- TRBJ2-7 TRBV28 TRBD1 TGTGCCAGCAGCCAAGGACAGGGCTCCTACGAGCAGTACTTC CASSQGQGSYEQYF